This entry concerns a single T cell receptor beta chain. This CDR3 region has 13 residues. Between the trimmed V and J ends, which lost 4 bases and 8 bases, there was a span of 13 bases. Germline CDR1 reads LNHDA; CDR2 reads SQIVND (reference sequence). The record originates from a study of blood T cell repertoires in COVID-19. The method was immunoSEQ multiplex PCR; TCRdb's version includes in-frame clones alone and lacks a portion of them. The sample contains approximately 49,000 clones, 65% to 90% of which appear only once. This clonotype was obtained from a woman aged 55-75 years with acute or convalescent COVID-19. V usage is TRBV19 and J usage is TRBJ2-3; the D is unclear. Sequencing was done on a sample of peripheral blood. The CDR3 region is CASSNHQTGTQYF. In DNA, the CDR3 is TGTGCCAGTAGTAACCACCAGACGGGTACGCAGTATTTT. The complete variable domain, with remaining parts taken from reference TRBV19 and TRBJ2-3, reads DGGITQSPKYLFRKEGQNVTLSCEQNLNHDAMYWYRQDPGQGLRLIYYSQIVNDFQKGDIAEGYSVSREKKESFPLTVTSAQKNPTAFYLCASSNHQTGTQYFGPGTRLTVL.